Below, 2 T cell receptor beta chains from the same sample are listed, as sequenced in a study of OX40 agonist ivuxolimab in advanced cancers. Here immunoSEQ multiplex PCR was the method, and the copy in TCRdb shows in-frame clones only, minus some. The data contain approximately 20,000 clones, approximately 87% of them seen just once; the ten biggest clones take up roughly 17%. The source material was CD4+ or CD8+ T cells sorted from blood, sampled in a trial of the OX40 agonist ivuxolimab. The receptor source for this set is an adult with an advanced solid tumor such as melanoma, head and neck, liver or kidney cancer.

The chain links TRBV6-4 to TRBJ1-2, with D hard to call. The germline V gene encodes CDR1 MRHNA and CDR2 SNTAGT. The CDR3 loop spans 16 amino acids. V was pared by 0 bases and J by 8 bases, with 19 bases between. This CDR3 is CASSDSNTAKGLGYTF. For the CDR3, the DNA is TGTGCCAGCAGTGACTCGAATACAGCTAAGGGTCTAGGCTACACCTTC.

J is TRBJ1-1 and V is TRBV5-1, with 11 bases that match TRBD1. V dropped 4 bases and J dropped 3; count of bases not matched to a gene: 8. Looked up from germline, CDR1 is SGHRS and CDR2 is YFSETQ. The CDR3 runs 16 residues. The CDR3 nucleotides are TGCGCCAGCAGCCCACGGACAGGGGGCCTCGACACTGAAGCTTTCTTT. Its protein product is CASSPRTGGLDTEAFF.